Listed below are T cell receptor beta chains from one sample, sequenced in a study of blood T cell repertoires in COVID-19. The repertoire was sequenced with immunoSEQ multiplex PCR; TCRdb's copy has only in-frame clones and lacks some. The sample consists of a few hundred thousand clones, about nine tenths of them appearing once. The sequenced sample consisted of peripheral blood. Receptor source: a young man with active or convalescent COVID-19. The CDR3 runs from the conserved cysteine through the conserved F or W. A D gene is named only where the DNA matches it firmly. The size of a clone is reported for some rows only, either as once, few or many, or as a class for expanded clones.

d_call	cdr3_length	v_call	clone_size	j_call	cdr3_aa	cdr3_nt
-	15	TRBV5-1	-	TRBJ2-1	CASSPGETSYNEQFF	TGCGCCAGCAGTCCCGGAGAGACCTCCTACAATGAGCAGTTCTTC
-	11	TRBV28	-	TRBJ1-2	CASSTNYGYTF	TGTGCCAGCAGCACTAACTATGGCTACACCTTC
-	14	TRBV7-9	-	TRBJ1-2	CASSSSSGLGGYTF	TGTGCCAGCAGCTCGTCCAGCGGACTTGGTGGCTACACCTTC
TRBD2	19	TRBV28	-	TRBJ2-4	CASSFLPSSGTKTVDIQYF	TGTGCCAGCAGTTTTCTCCCTTCTTCCGGGACTAAAACTGTGGACATTCAGTACTTC
TRBD1	14	TRBV11-2	-	TRBJ1-4	CASTLGQGVGKLFF	TGTGCCAGCACCCTGGGACAGGGAGTTGGAAAACTGTTTTTT
-	11	TRBV2	once	TRBJ2-3	CASGITDTQYF	TGTGCCAGCGGCATCACAGATACGCAGTATTTT
-	14	TRBV25-1	-	TRBJ2-1	CASSPREIGNEQFF	TGTGCCAGCAGTCCCCGGGAGATTGGCAATGAGCAGTTCTTC
TRBD2	18	TRBV7-9	-	TRBJ2-2	CASSLALQAGVRTGELFF	TGTGCCAGCAGCTTAGCCCTACAAGCGGGAGTCCGTACCGGGGAGCTGTTTTTT
TRBD1	13	TRBV12-5	-	TRBJ2-5	CASAVTGSETQYF	TGTGCTAGTGCCGTGACAGGGTCTGAGACCCAGTACTTC
-	14	TRBV9	-	TRBJ1-1	CASSVGTRNTEAFF	TGTGCCAGCAGCGTGGGCACACGGAACACTGAAGCTTTCTTT
-	15	TRBV15	-	TRBJ1-6	CATSRGKTGLSPLHF	TGTGCCACCAGCAGAGGGAAGACAGGTCTTTCACCCCTCCACTTT
TRBD2	16	TRBV9	once	TRBJ2-1	CASSLTSGARDDEQFF	TGTGCCAGCTCCCTGACTAGCGGGGCTCGGGACGATGAGCAGTTCTTC
TRBD1	16	TRBV4-1	-	TRBJ2-1	CASSQGRTGGWDEQFF	TGCGCCAGCAGCCAGGGACGGACAGGGGGTTGGGATGAGCAGTTCTTC
-	15	TRBV6-5	-	TRBJ1-1	CASSQPGQMNTEAFF	TGTGCCAGCAGCCAACCGGGACAAATGAACACTGAAGCTTTCTTT
TRBD2	16	TRBV7-2	few	TRBJ2-5	CASSSTPGLGSRTQYF	TGTGCCAGCAGCTCGACTCCGGGACTAGGGTCAAGGACCCAGTACTTC
-	17	TRBV18	once	TRBJ2-7	CASSPAEGAVVPGEQYF	TGTGCCAGCTCACCGGCCGAGGGAGCGGTCGTCCCGGGCGAGCAGTACTTC
TRBD1	14	TRBV6-5	-	TRBJ1-2	CASSYVQGALGYTF	TGTGCCAGCAGTTACGTGCAGGGGGCTCTTGGCTACACCTTC
TRBD1	14	TRBV2	-	TRBJ1-1	CASSMTGANTEAFF	TGTGCCAGCAGTATGACAGGGGCGAACACTGAAGCTTTCTTT
-	12	TRBV11-2	-	TRBJ1-1	CASSFEGVGAFF	TGTGCCAGCAGCTTCGAGGGGGTGGGAGCTTTCTTT
TRBD1	13	TRBV4-3	-	TRBJ1-1	CASSRDRNTEAFF	TGCGCCAGCAGTCGGGACAGAAACACTGAAGCTTTCTTT
-	13	TRBV7-9	-	TRBJ2-2	CASSLALTGELFF	TGTGCCAGCAGCTTAGCGCTAACCGGGGAGCTGTTTTTT
-	16	TRBV2	-	TRBJ1-6	CASSLERTDYNSPLHF	TGTGCCAGCAGCCTTGAGAGGACAGATTATAATTCACCCCTCCACTTT
-	12	TRBV5-6	-	TRBJ1-2	CASSSVTDGYTF	TGTGCCAGCAGCTCCGTGACAGATGGCTACACCTTC
-	11	TRBV7-9	once	TRBJ2-3	CASSLIDTQYF	TGTGCCAGCAGCCTTATAGATACGCAGTATTTT
-	14	TRBV23-1	-	TRBJ1-1	CASSLPGGVSEAFF	TGCGCCAGCAGTCTCCCCGGGGGGGTGTCTGAAGCTTTCTTT
TRBD2	16	TRBV11-2	-	TRBJ2-1	CASSLESSGRSNEQFF	TGTGCCAGCAGCTTAGAATCGAGCGGGAGGTCGAATGAGCAGTTCTTC
TRBD1	17	TRBV5-4	-	TRBJ2-4	CASSLDGQGEAKNIQYF	TGTGCCAGCAGCTTGGACGGTCAGGGGGAGGCCAAAAACATTCAGTACTTC
-	16	TRBV27	-	TRBJ2-7	CASSLSFGRGPLEQYF	TGTGCCAGCAGTTTATCTTTCGGCAGGGGACCCCTCGAGCAGTACTTC
-	15	TRBV4-3	-	TRBJ2-2	CASSPDLASTGELFF	TGCGCCAGCAGCCCGGACTTAGCGAGCACCGGGGAGCTGTTTTTT
TRBD1	15	TRBV5-1	-	TRBJ1-1	CASSGAPGGGTEAFF	TGCGCCAGCAGCGGCGCTCCAGGGGGAGGCACTGAAGCTTTCTTT
-	14	TRBV19	-	TRBJ1-1	CASSIRGGFPEAFF	TGTGCCAGTAGTATCCGGGGAGGGTTCCCTGAAGCTTTCTTT
-	16	TRBV5-5	-	TRBJ2-3	CASSPQGPTFSDTQYF	TGTGCCAGCAGCCCGCAGGGGCCCACTTTTTCAGATACGCAGTATTTT
-	13	TRBV6-4	-	TRBJ1-1	CASSDSEFTEAFF	TGTGCCAGCAGTGACTCAGAGTTTACTGAAGCTTTCTTT
-	13	TRBV10-2	-	TRBJ2-7	CATAAGISYEQYF	TGCGCCACCGCAGCGGGCATCTCCTACGAGCAGTACTTC
TRBD2	14	TRBV6-2/TRBV6-3	once	TRBJ2-2	CASSLRGGTGELFF	TGTGCCAGCAGTTTGCGGGGGGGCACCGGGGAGCTGTTTTTT
-	13	TRBV27	-	TRBJ1-1	CASSQGSYTEAFF	TGTGCCAGCAGTCAGGGGTCCTACACTGAAGCTTTCTTT
TRBD1	14	TRBV7-8	-	TRBJ1-4	CASSPRDRGEKLFF	TGTGCCAGCAGCCCGAGGGACAGGGGTGAAAAACTGTTTTTT
TRBD2	16	TRBV6-4	-	TRBJ2-3	CASSSAAGGSTDTQYF	TGTGCCAGCAGCTCGGCAGCGGGGGGAAGCACAGATACGCAGTATTTT
-	13	TRBV10-1	-	TRBJ1-6	CASSSGLGSPLHF	TGCGCCAGCTCCTCAGGGTTGGGTTCACCCCTCCACTTT
-	15	TRBV27	-	TRBJ1-5	CASSLGTPRGQPQHF	TGTGCCAGCAGTTTAGGGACCCCGCGGGGTCAGCCCCAGCATTTT
-	11	TRBV20-1	once	TRBJ1-1	CSAQDHTEAFF	TGCAGTGCGCAGGATCACACTGAAGCTTTCTTT
-	20	TRBV18	-	TRBJ2-7	CASSPLKGQRKSGSSYEQYF	TGTGCCAGCTCACCCTTGAAAGGACAAAGGAAATCCGGGAGCTCCTACGAGCAGTACTTC
-	16	TRBV3-1/TRBV3-2	-	TRBJ1-6	CASSPQEGGPFSPLHF	TGTGCCAGCAGCCCCCAAGAGGGGGGGCCTTTTTCACCCCTCCACTTT